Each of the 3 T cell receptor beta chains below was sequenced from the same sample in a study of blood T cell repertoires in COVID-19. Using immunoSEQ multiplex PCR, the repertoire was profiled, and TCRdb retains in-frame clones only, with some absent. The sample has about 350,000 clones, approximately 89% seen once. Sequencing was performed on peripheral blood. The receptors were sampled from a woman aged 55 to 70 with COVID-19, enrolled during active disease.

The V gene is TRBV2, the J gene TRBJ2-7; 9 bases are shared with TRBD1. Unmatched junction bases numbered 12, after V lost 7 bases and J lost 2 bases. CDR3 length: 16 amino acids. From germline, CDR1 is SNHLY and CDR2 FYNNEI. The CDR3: CASTPRRQGETYEQYF. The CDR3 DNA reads TGTGCCAGCACCCCACGCCGACAGGGGGAGACCTACGAGCAGTACTTC.

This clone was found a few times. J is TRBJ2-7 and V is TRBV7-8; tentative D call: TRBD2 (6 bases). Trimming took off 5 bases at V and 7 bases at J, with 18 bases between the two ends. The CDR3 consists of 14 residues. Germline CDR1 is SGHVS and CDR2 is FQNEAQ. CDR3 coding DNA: TGTGCCAGCAGCCGAGCGGGCGACCTTGTGGAGCAGTACTTC. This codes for CASSRAGDLVEQYF.

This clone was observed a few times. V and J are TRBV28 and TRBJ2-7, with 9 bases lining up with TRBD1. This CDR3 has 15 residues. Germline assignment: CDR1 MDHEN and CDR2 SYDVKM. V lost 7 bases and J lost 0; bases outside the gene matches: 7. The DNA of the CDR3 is TGTGCCAGCAAAAGGGACAGGGCGAGCTCCTACGAGCAGTACTTC. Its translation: CASKRDRASSYEQYF.